A single sample gave rise to the 15 T cell receptor beta chains below, sequenced in a study of shared clonotypes between healthy human individuals. Profiled with immunoSEQ multiplex PCR; TCRdb holds only in-frame clones, not every one. The sample shows about 2,500,000 clones, roughly nine tenths of them seen only once. Sequencing was performed on naive CD4+ T cells sorted from blood. The subset was: CD45RA+ positively selected. The receptors come from a man younger than 35 in good health.

CDR3 in amino acids: CASSQARTYNEQFF. The CDR3 DNA reads TGCGCCAGCAGCCAAGCTAGGACCTACAATGAGCAGTTCTTC. The gene calls are TRBV4-3 and TRBJ2-1; D unclear. The CDR3 contains 14 residues. The V gene's germline CDR1 is LGHNA and CDR2 YSLEER. The V end lost 1 base, the J end lost 2 bases, and 6 bases lay between the germline ends.

V and J are TRBV14 and TRBJ1-6; TRBD1 is a possible D gene (6 bases). The V end was cut by 3 bases, the J end by 5 bases, with 11 bases between. This CDR3 has 15 amino acids. Germline lookup yields CDR1 SGHDN and CDR2 FVKESK. The CDR3 DNA is TGTGCCAGCAGCCAGAAGACAGGCGATAATTCACCCCTCCACTTT. Translation gives CASSQKTGDNSPLHF.

Only one count was recorded for this clone. CDR3 nucleotides: TGTGCCAGCTCACCCCAGGGGGTAATGACTGAAGCTTTCTTT. Amino acid sequence: CASSPQGVMTEAFF. This rearrangement joins TRBV18 to TRBJ1-1; TRBD1 agrees at 7 bases. The junction had 6 bases not matched to a gene; V was cut back by 3 bases and J by 5 bases. Germline CDR1 KGHSH, CDR2 LQKENI. The CDR3 runs 14 residues.

Concerning this clone itself: The DNA is left out, because the CDR3 cannot be placed on it with certainty; the CDR3 is given as TCRdb lists it. V and J are TRBV27 and TRBJ2-7; TRBD2 was called by the table and not checked on the DNA. Including both end residues, the CDR3 is 16 amino acids long. Germline loops: CDR1 MNHEY, CDR2 SMNVEV (reference sequence). The CDR3 sequence is CASSFGSGNPAYEQYF.

This chain joins TRBV5-6 and TRBJ1-1, with 7 bases fitting TRBD1. J lost 2 bases, V lost 4 bases, and 8 bases had no gene match. In germline, CDR1 is SGHDT, CDR2 YYEEEE. The CDR3 totals 15 residues. Written as DNA, the CDR3 is TGTGCCAGCAGCGGGGGGGACAGCAGAAACACTGAAGCTTTCTTT. The encoded protein is CASSGGDSRNTEAFF.

The chain couples TRBV7-9 to TRBJ2-4; unclear D gene. Germline V gene data show CDR1 as SEHNR and CDR2 as FQNEAQ (reference sequence). The V and J ends lost 0 bases and 1 base respectively, with 7 bases between them. The CDR3 has 15 amino acids. CDR3 residues: CASSLAAPAKNIQYF. CDR3 DNA: TGTGCCAGCAGCTTAGCTGCCCCTGCCAAAAACATTCAGTACTTC. Using reference TRBV7-9 and TRBJ2-4 for the parts outside the CDR3, the full variable domain is DTGVSQNPRHKITKRGQNVTFRCDPISEHNRLYWYRQTLGQGPEFLTYFQNEAQLEKSRLLSDRFSAERPKGSFSTLEIQRTEQGDSAMYLCASSLAAPAKNIQYFGAGTRLSVL.

To note about this clone: The sample contains more than one DNA sequence encoding this CDR3. J is TRBJ2-7 and V is TRBV9, with D perhaps given as TRBD1 or TRBD2 (6 bases each). CDR1 SGDLS and CDR2 YYNGEE come from the germline V gene. The CDR3 length is 15 residues. V was shortened by 0 bases and J by 3 bases, with 13 bases between the two germline ends. The CDR3 reads CASSVEGGRGYEQYF. CDR3 nucleotides: TGTGCCAGCAGCGTAGAGGGGGGAAGAGGCTACGAGCAGTACTTC. Using reference TRBV9 and TRBJ2-7 for the parts outside the CDR3, the full variable domain is DSGVTQTPKHLITATGQRVTLRCSPRSGDLSVYWYQQSLDQGLQFLIQYYNGEERAKGNILERFSAQQFPDLHSELNLSSLELGDSALYFCASSVEGGRGYEQYFGPGTRLTVT.

The CDR3 here is CASSFGSGGAEGGYTF. DNA for the CDR3: TGTGCCAGCAGTTTCGGGTCAGGGGGCGCCGAGGGGGGCTACACCTTC. The chain is built from TRBV28 and TRBJ1-2; 8 positions match TRBD1. This CDR3 contains 16 residues. Germline V CDR1 and CDR2: MDHEN, SYDVKM. V lost 3 bases and J lost 8; bases outside the gene matches: 14.

The V gene is TRBV7-8, the J gene TRBJ1-6; D is unclear. Trimming pared 1 base from V and 14 bases from J, leaving 21 bases between. There are 16 residues in the CDR3. Germline CDR1 and CDR2: SGHVS and FQNEAQ. The CDR3 DNA sequence: TGTGCCAGCAGCTTAGGCAGCGACCTAGCCGGCCGGTCCCTCCACTTT. Protein: CASSLGSDLAGRSLHF.

This chain joins TRBV6-1 and TRBJ2-7; 9 bases align to TRBD1. Germline CDR1 MNHNS, CDR2 SASEGT. This CDR3 region has 15 residues. V gave up 5 bases and J gave up 2 bases; unmatched junction bases: 7. CDR3: CASSSTGGIAYEQYF. The CDR3 coding sequence is TGTGCCAGCAGTTCTACAGGGGGCATCGCCTACGAGCAGTACTTC.

The chain combines TRBV27 with TRBJ1-4; TRBD1 is a possible D gene (6 bases). Germline V CDR1 and CDR2: MNHEY, SMNVEV (reference sequence). V lost 0 bases and J 7 bases, leaving 12 bases between the germline ends. This CDR3 has 15 residues. CDR3 coding DNA: TGTGCCAGCAGTTTATCGGGGGGGGCATCTGAAAAACTGTTTTTT. Its translation: CASSLSGGASEKLFF. The full variable domain, rest sourced from reference TRBV27 and TRBJ1-4, is EAQVTQNPRYLITVTGKKLTVTCSQNMNHEYMSWYRQDPGLGLRQIYYSMNVEVTDKGDVPEGYKVSRKEKRNFPLILESPSPNQTSLYFCASSLSGGASEKLFFGSGTQLSVL.

This clone occurred once. The DNA for the CDR3 is TGTGCCAGCAGCCCAGGGACTAGCAGCGAGCAGTACTTC. The encoded protein is CASSPGTSSEQYF. The J gene is TRBJ2-7, the V gene TRBV11-2; 9 nucleotides line up with TRBD2. The CDR3 covers 13 residues. Germline CDR1 reads SGHAT; CDR2 reads FQNNGV. J was trimmed by 6 bases and V by 5 bases; bases with no gene match: 5.

This clone appeared a few times. This chain links TRBV6-1 with TRBJ1-6, with 8 bases aligning to TRBD1. Germline V lookup: CDR1 MNHNS, CDR2 SASEGT. Trimming at V came to 4 bases and at J to 8 bases, leaving 4 bases not matched to a gene. The CDR3 length is 14 residues. CDR3 amino acids: CASSGQGWDSPLHF. The DNA for the CDR3 is TGTGCCAGCAGTGGACAGGGGTGGGATTCACCCCTCCACTTT.

This clone was picked up one time. The chain recombines TRBV6-5 with TRBJ1-1, with TRBD1 matching 7 bases. V shed 5 bases and J 5 bases; nucleotides not matched to a gene: 5. The CDR3 contains 13 residues. Germline CDR1 is MNHEY and CDR2 is SVGAGI. The DNA of the CDR3 is TGTGCCAGCAGTGGGCTACAGGGGACTGAAGCTTTCTTT. Its translation is CASSGLQGTEAFF.

On this clone itself: Without the conserved terminal phenylalanine or tryptophan, this CDR3 likely stems from a read error. This rearrangement joins TRBV27 to TRBJ2-7; TRBD2 matches 13 bases. The junction had 16 bases not matched to a gene; V was cut back by 5 bases and J by 0 bases. This CDR3 contains 20 residues. The V gene's germline CDR1 is MNHEY and CDR2 SMNVEV (reference sequence). As DNA, the CDR3 is TGTGCCAGCAGTCCCCGCCCGCCGGGACTAGCGGGAACCAACTCCTACGAGCAGTACCTC. This sequence encodes CASSPRPPGLAGTNSYEQYL.